This T cell receptor beta chain was retrieved from a study of T-cell memory formation after mild COVID-19. Study conclusions and caveats: Pre-infection memory contained some responding clones, which suggested that cross-reactive memory had joined. Contracting clones localized mainly to CM and EM when CD4+ and mainly to EMRA when CD8+.

This CDR3 comprises 15 residues. The V end lost 10 bases, the J end lost 3 bases, and 18 bases lay between the germline ends. Germline V gene data show CDR1 as LNHDA and CDR2 as SQIVND (reference sequence). From 5'RACE with constant-segment primers came TCR alpha and TCR beta cDNA libraries that carried sample barcodes and UMIs. MiXCR, applied by TCRdb to the 5' RACE reads, yields one record per CDR3 protein. The sample lists tens of thousands of distinct CDR3 sequences, about 9.4% occurring once. This clonotype has more than one count but fewer than ten. Its antigen remains unknown. Sequenced: PBMCs or a T cell subset sorted from them (not recorded which). This chain joins TRBV19 and TRBJ2-2; tentatively, D is TRBD2 (7 bases). The sequence came from a man aged 18 to 35 who had mild COVID-19 (a few samples of this study predate the infection). Cell type and time point are not known. The CDR3 reads CATARGAGDTGELFF. CDR3 coding DNA: TGTGCCACCGCCCGGGGGGCAGGGGACACCGGGGAGCTGTTTTTT.